This TCR beta chain was observed in a study of OX40 agonist ivuxolimab in advanced cancers. For the study at large: Earlier treatment with anti-PD-1, anti-PD-L1 or anti-CTLA-4 was permitted, and about 40% had received some.

This table comes from immunoSEQ multiplex PCR, and its TCRdb copy is limited to in-frame clones, with some not included. The sample includes about 48,000 clones, more than 70% of them seen just once. Study conclusions and caveats: In a subset of nonresponders, normalized T-cell clonal expansion was also low.

CDR3 length equals 18 residues. The ends lost 0 bases at V and 4 bases at J; junction bases unmatched: 9. CDR1 is SGHAT and CDR2 is FQNNGV in the germline V gene. To note about this clone: The antigen is not known.

Enrollment shut out patients with autoimmune disease history or systemic immunosuppression. At baseline, cycle 4 day 1, and cycle 7 day 1, blood was sampled. The sequencing used CD4+ or CD8+ T cells sorted from blood, collected in a trial of the OX40 agonist ivuxolimab. The V gene is TRBV11-2, the J gene TRBJ2-2; TRBD2 matches 9 bases. This receptor was taken from an adult with an advanced solid tumor such as melanoma, head and neck, liver or kidney cancer. CDR3 in DNA: TGTGCCAGCAGCTTAGAAGTCCCAGAAGCGGGAGGCACCGGGGAGCTGTTTTTT. The encoded protein is CASSLEVPEAGGTGELFF.